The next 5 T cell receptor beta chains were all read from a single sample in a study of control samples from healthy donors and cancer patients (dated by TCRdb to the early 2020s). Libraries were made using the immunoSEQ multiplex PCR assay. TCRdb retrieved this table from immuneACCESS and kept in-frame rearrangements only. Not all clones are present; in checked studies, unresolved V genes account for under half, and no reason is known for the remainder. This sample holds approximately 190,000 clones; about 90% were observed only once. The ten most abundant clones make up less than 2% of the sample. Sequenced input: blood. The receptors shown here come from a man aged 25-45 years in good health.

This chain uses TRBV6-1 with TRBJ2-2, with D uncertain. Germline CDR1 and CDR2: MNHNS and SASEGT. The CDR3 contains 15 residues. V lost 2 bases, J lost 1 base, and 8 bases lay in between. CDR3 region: CASSEMRRNTGELFF. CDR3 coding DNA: TGTGCCAGCAGTGAAATGAGGAGGAACACCGGGGAGCTGTTTTTT.

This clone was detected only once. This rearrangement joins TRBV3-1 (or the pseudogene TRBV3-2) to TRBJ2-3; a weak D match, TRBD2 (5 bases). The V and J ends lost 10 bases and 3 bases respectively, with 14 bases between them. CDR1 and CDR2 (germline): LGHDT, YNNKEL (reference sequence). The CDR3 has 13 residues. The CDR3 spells CAIRAGGTDTQYF. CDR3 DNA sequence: TGTGCCATCCGTGCGGGTGGGACAGATACGCAGTATTTT.

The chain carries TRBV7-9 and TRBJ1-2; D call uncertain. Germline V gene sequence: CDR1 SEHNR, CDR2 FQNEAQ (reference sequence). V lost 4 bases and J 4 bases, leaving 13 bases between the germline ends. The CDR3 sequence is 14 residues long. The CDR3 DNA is TGTGCCAGCAGCTCCTTAGACGGTGTCTATGGCTACACCTTC. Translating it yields CASSSLDGVYGYTF.

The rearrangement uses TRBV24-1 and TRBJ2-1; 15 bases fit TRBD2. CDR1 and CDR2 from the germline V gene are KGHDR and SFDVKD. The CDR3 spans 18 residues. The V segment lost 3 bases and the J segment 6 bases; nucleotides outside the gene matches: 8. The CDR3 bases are TGTGCCACCAGTGATCACGGACTAGCGGGGGGGCATCCCAATGAGCAGTTCTTC. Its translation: CATSDHGLAGGHPNEQFF.

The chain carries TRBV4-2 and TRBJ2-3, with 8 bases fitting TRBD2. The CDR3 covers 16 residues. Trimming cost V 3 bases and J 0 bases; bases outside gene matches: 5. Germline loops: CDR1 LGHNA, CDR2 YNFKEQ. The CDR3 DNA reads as TGTGCCAGCAGCCACCGTAGCGGGGTTAGCACAGATACGCAGTATTTT. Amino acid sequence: CASSHRSGVSTDTQYF.